A selection of T cell receptor beta chains follows, all from one sample in a study of cytomegalovirus exposure and HLA in healthy donors. Libraries were prepared by immunoSEQ multiplex PCR; TCRdb keeps only in-frame clonotypes and omits some of them. The sample carries approximately 150,000 clones, 55% to 80% recorded once. The sample was PBMCs. The receptors come from a woman aged 18 to 35 in good health and CMV-seropositive. Both conserved end residues are part of each CDR3. D genes are given only for firm matches. The size field is filled for only some rows; it gives once, few, many or a size class.

NA | TRBJ2-1 | 14 | TRBV10-1 | TRBD2 | CASSAGTSTDEQFF | TGCGCCAGCAGTGCCGGGACTAGTACCGATGAGCAGTTCTTC
NA | TRBJ2-2 | 15 | TRBV19 | TRBD2 | CASSITSGYTGELFF | TGTGCCAGTAGTATTACTAGCGGCTACACCGGGGAGCTGTTTTTT
NA | TRBJ2-3 | 14 | TRBV13 | TRBD2 | CASSRDYSTDTQYF | TGTGCCAGCAGCCGGGACTATAGCACAGATACGCAGTATTTT
NA | TRBJ1-6 | 15 | TRBV5-6 | TRBD1 | CASSLAGTGVSPLHF | TGTGCCAGCAGCTTGGCGGGGACAGGGGTGTCACCCCTCCACTTT
NA | TRBJ1-5 | 14 | TRBV27 | TRBD1 | CASSLRGYNQPQHF | TGTGCCAGCAGTCTCAGGGGGTACAATCAGCCCCAGCATTTT
NA | TRBJ2-7 | 14 | TRBV5-1 | NA | CASSLEAGPYEQYF | TGCGCCAGCAGCTTGGAGGCAGGTCCCTACGAGCAGTACTTC
NA | TRBJ2-1 | 16 | TRBV15 | TRBD1 | CATSPGTATPWYEQFF | TGTGCCACCAGCCCTGGGACAGCCACCCCTTGGTATGAGCAGTTCTTC
once | TRBJ2-7 | 12 | TRBV18 | NA | CASSGTGYEQYF | TGTGCCAGCTCGGGGACTGGATACGAGCAGTACTTC
once | TRBJ2-5 | 16 | TRBV5-1 | NA | CASSLGPLAPEETQYF | TGCGCCAGCAGCTTGGGGCCGCTAGCTCCGGAAGAGACCCAGTACTTC
few | TRBJ2-1 | 15 | TRBV6-5 | NA | CASSYIRSSYNEQFF | TGTGCCAGCAGTTATATCCGTAGCTCCTACAATGAGCAGTTCTTC
NA | TRBJ2-2 | 15 | TRBV30 | TRBD2 | CACPGLGRRTGELFF | TGTGCCTGCCCGGGACTAGGGCGGCGGACCGGGGAGCTGTTTTTT
NA | TRBJ2-2 | 14 | TRBV4-3 | NA | CASSLASEAGELFF | TGCGCCAGCAGCCTAGCCTCTGAGGCCGGGGAGCTGTTTTTT
NA | TRBJ1-4 | 15 | TRBV5-1 | TRBD1 | CASSLTGDTNEKLFF | TGCGCCAGCAGCTTGACAGGGGATACTAATGAAAAACTGTTTTTT
NA | TRBJ2-1 | 16 | TRBV7-8 | TRBD1 | CASSLATGGKGNEQFF | TGTGCCAGCAGCTTAGCGACAGGGGGTAAAGGCAATGAGCAGTTCTTC
NA | TRBJ2-7 | 16 | TRBV18 | TRBD1 | CASSPRDRNPSYEQYF | TGTGCCAGCTCACCACGGGACAGGAACCCTTCGTACGAGCAGTACTTC
NA | TRBJ2-7 | 15 | TRBV6-1 | TRBD2 | CASRGGLAAVDEQYF | TGTGCCAGCAGAGGCGGACTAGCGGCTGTCGACGAGCAGTACTTC
NA | TRBJ2-6 | 20 | TRBV4-3 | NA | CASSTSQRARGVPGANVLTF | TGCGCCAGCAGCACTTCACAGAGGGCCAGGGGGGTCCCTGGGGCCAACGTCCTGACTTTC
NA | TRBJ1-6 | 15 | TRBV11-3 | NA | CASSFLTGYNSPLHF | TGTGCCAGCAGCTTTCTCACAGGTTATAATTCACCCCTCCACTTT
NA | TRBJ2-7 | 14 | TRBV25-1 | NA | CASTAGGGSYEQYF | TGTGCCAGCACCGCCGGGGGAGGTTCCTACGAGCAGTACTTC
NA | TRBJ2-7 | 14 | TRBV28 | NA | CASSPPPQPYEQYF | TGTGCCAGCAGTCCGCCTCCACAGCCCTACGAGCAGTACTTC
NA | TRBJ1-1 | 14 | TRBV30 | TRBD1 | CAWMRDRRNTEAFF | TGTGCCTGGATGAGGGACAGGAGAAACACTGAAGCTTTCTTT
few | TRBJ2-1 | 21 | TRBV4-3 | TRBD2 | CASSQPRGLAGLNPSYNEQFF | TGCGCCAGCAGCCAACCCCGCGGACTAGCGGGACTAAATCCCTCCTACAATGAGCAGTTCTTC
few | TRBJ1-5 | 16 | TRBV7-3 | TRBD1 | CASSPSGTGRNQPQHF | TGTGCCAGCAGCCCGAGCGGGACAGGTCGGAATCAGCCCCAGCATTTT
NA | TRBJ2-7 | 12 | TRBV2 | NA | CVQGRSSYEQYF | TGTGTTCAGGGTCGGAGCTCCTACGAGCAGTACTTC
once | TRBJ1-5 | 14 | TRBV2 | NA | CASSSQASNQPQHF | TGTGCCAGTTCTAGCCAGGCAAGCAATCAGCCCCAGCATTTT